One and the same sample provided the 21 T cell receptor beta chains below, sequenced in a study of cytomegalovirus exposure and HLA in healthy donors. Vbeta (60) and Jbeta (13) primers were used in the PCR. Sequenced by immunoSEQ multiplex PCR; TCRdb stores in-frame clones only, minus some. Its listing shows roughly 120,000 clones. Sequencing input: PBMCs. These receptors originate from a man aged 25 to 40 in good health and CMV-seronegative.

This rearrangement joins TRBV27 to TRBJ2-5; no clear D gene. The DNA matches TRBJ2-7 better at its end, which makes the J call doubtful. The germline V gene has CDR1 MNHEY and CDR2 SMNVEV (reference sequence). The CDR3 sequence is 14 residues long. CDR3 amino acids: CASSSPGAPYEQYF. CDR3 DNA sequence: TGTGCCAGCAGTTCCCCTGGAGCTCCCTACGAGCAGTACTTC.

This rearrangement joins TRBV7-8 to TRBJ2-7; D remains unclear. The V and J ends lost 2 bases and 6 bases respectively, with 11 bases between them. The CDR3 is 13 amino acids. Germline loops: CDR1 SGHVS, CDR2 FQNEAQ. CDR3 in amino acids: CASSLSTYGEQYF. The CDR3 nucleotides are TGTGCCAGCAGCTTAAGTACGTACGGCGAGCAGTACTTC.

The chain joins TRBV4-1 to TRBJ2-7; D unresolved. Germline V CDR1 and CDR2: MGHRA, YSYEKL. Trimming took off 0 bases at V and 1 base at J, with 10 bases between the two ends. CDR3 length equals 15 residues. CDR3 amino acids: CASSQELRSSYEQYF. CDR3 in DNA: TGCGCCAGCAGCCAAGAATTGAGGTCATCCTACGAGCAGTACTTC.

The chain combines TRBV2 with TRBJ2-6; no firm D call. V lost 10 bases, J lost 0 bases, and 7 bases lay in between. Germline CDR1 SNHLY, CDR2 FYNNEI. CDR3 length equals 13 residues. The CDR3 here is CATRLSGANVLTF. The CDR3 DNA reads TGTGCCACTCGACTCTCTGGGGCCAACGTCCTGACTTTC.

The rearrangement joins TRBV13 to TRBJ2-5; D may be TRBD1 (6 bases). The CDR3 is 15 residues long. Trimming removed 3 bases at V and 0 bases at J, with 11 bases between. Germline assignment: CDR1 PRHDT and CDR2 FYEKMQ (reference sequence). As DNA, the CDR3 is TGTGCCAGCAGCTTGACAGGAGACTACCAAGAGACCCAGTACTTC. Protein product: CASSLTGDYQETQYF.

The chain couples TRBV4-1 to TRBJ2-3; 7 positions match TRBD1. In germline, CDR1 is MGHRA, CDR2 YSYEKL. J lost 3 bases, V lost 0 bases, and 3 bases had no gene match. The CDR3 runs 15 residues. The CDR3 region has the DNA TGCGCCAGCAGCCAAGAGGCCAGGGGGACAGATACGCAGTATTTT. Translation gives CASSQEARGTDTQYF.

This chain connects TRBV11-2 to TRBJ2-1, with 9 bases fitting TRBD2. The CDR3 runs to 16 residues. The germline gives CDR1 SGHAT, CDR2 FQNNGV. The J segment lost 4 bases and the V segment lost 1 base, leaving 5 bases of the junction unmatched. CDR3 residues: CASSLGRLAEYNEQFF. The CDR3 region has the DNA TGTGCCAGCAGCTTAGGGCGACTAGCGGAATACAATGAGCAGTTCTTC.

The rearrangement uses TRBV2 and TRBJ1-4, with D tentatively TRBD1 (6 bases). V gave up 5 bases and J gave up 6 bases, with 10 bases separating them. CDR1 and CDR2 (germline): SNHLY, FYNNEI. CDR3 length: 13 residues. CDR3: CASSRQGYEKLFF. CDR3 sequence (DNA): TGTGCCAGCAGTCGGCAGGGGTATGAAAAACTGTTTTTT.

The chain couples TRBV2 to TRBJ1-5, with D possibly TRBD1 on 5 matching bases. Germline CDR1 is SNHLY and CDR2 is FYNNEI. CDR3 length: 14 residues. The V and J ends lost 0 bases and 6 bases respectively, with 9 bases between them. The CDR3 DNA is TGTGCCAGCAGTGAAGCGACGGGGGGTCAGCCCCAGCATTTT. Protein product: CASSEATGGQPQHF.

V and J are TRBV29-1 and TRBJ2-5, with TRBD2 matching 8 bases. The CDR3 has 15 amino acids. J gave up 2 bases and V 4 bases, and 9 bases lay outside the gene matches. The germline V gene encodes CDR1 SQVTM and CDR2 ANQGSEA. Here the CDR3 reads CSVVGAGDSQETQYF. CDR3 sequence (DNA): TGCAGCGTTGTCGGAGCGGGAGATTCACAAGAGACCCAGTACTTC.

This chain links TRBV2 with TRBJ2-7; no clear D. V lost 7 bases to trimming and J lost 12 bases, with 16 bases between them. The CDR3 loop spans 11 amino acids. Germline V gene lookup returns CDR1 SNHLY and CDR2 FYNNEI. In DNA form, the CDR3 reads TGTGCCAGCATCACCGGGTCTGGTGGGTACTTC. Translated: CASITGSGGYF.

The chain combines TRBV6-1 with TRBJ1-2; 9 bases are shared with TRBD1. V lost 6 bases to trimming and J lost 6 bases; unmatched junction nucleotides: 5. This CDR3 has 13 amino acids. Germline CDR1 reads MNHNS; CDR2 reads SASEGT. The CDR3 here is CASRGTGRHGYTF. The CDR3 DNA sequence: TGTGCCAGCAGAGGGACAGGGCGTCATGGCTACACCTTC.

This sequence joins TRBV4-2 and TRBJ2-3; 7 bases map to TRBD2. The J segment lost 7 bases and the V segment lost 0 bases, leaving 7 bases of the junction unmatched. Germline loops: CDR1 LGHNA, CDR2 YNFKEQ. CDR3 size: 15 residues. Here the CDR3 DNA reads TGTGCCAGCAGCCAAGAGGGTAGGGAGGGGAATACGCAGTATTTT. Translating gives CASSQEGREGNTQYF.

V is TRBV9 and J is TRBJ2-1, with 10 positions matching TRBD2. The CDR3 consists of 15 residues. Trimming cost V 4 bases and J 7 bases; bases outside gene matches: 8. Looked up from germline, CDR1 is SGDLS and CDR2 is YYNGEE. CDR3 sequence reads: CASSPVGTSANEQFF. In DNA, the CDR3 is TGTGCCAGCAGCCCAGTAGGGACTAGCGCTAATGAGCAGTTCTTC.

According to its frequency, this clone is medium-sized. The rearrangement joins TRBV6-5 to TRBJ2-7; D is uncertain. Trimming shortened V by 0 bases and J by 6 bases, and 12 bases separated the two germline ends. This CDR3 spans 14 amino acids. Germline CDR1 MNHEY, CDR2 SVGAGI. Written as DNA, the CDR3 is TGTGCCAGCAGTTACTCCGAGGAGTATTCCGAGCAGTACTTC. Translating it yields CASSYSEEYSEQYF.

The genes are TRBV30 and TRBJ1-5, with D possibly being TRBD1 (6 bases). Germline values: CDR1 GTSNPN, CDR2 SVGIG (reference sequence). The ends were cut back, 1 base at V and 6 bases at J, with 7 bases in the middle. The CDR3 length is 12 residues. Written as DNA, the CDR3 is TGTGCCTGGAGTGAGGGGGTTCAGCCCCAGCATTTT. Translated, it gives CAWSEGVQPQHF.

V and J are TRBV7-2 and TRBJ2-5, with a weak D call TRBD2 (5 bases). The CDR3 sequence is 14 residues long. Germline V gene sequence: CDR1 SGHTA, CDR2 FQGNSA. The germline V and J ends were trimmed by 5 bases and 5 bases, with 15 bases remaining between them. The CDR3 DNA sequence: TGTGCCAGCAGCCCCACGACGGAGGAGGAGACCCAGTACTTC. Translated: CASSPTTEEETQYF.

V usage is TRBV5-8 and J usage is TRBJ2-1; 11 bases agree with TRBD2. Germline V gives CDR1 SGHTS, CDR2 YDEGEE. The trim removed 3 bases at V and 4 bases at J, leaving 9 bases unmatched. This CDR3 comprises 17 residues. The CDR3 DNA is TGTGCCAGCAGCTCTGGCCGGAGACTAGCGGGGTACAATGAGCAGTTCTTC. It codes for CASSSGRRLAGYNEQFF.

The chain employs TRBV7-8 and TRBJ2-5; 8 bases agree with TRBD1. CDR1 is SGHVS, CDR2 FQNEAQ, per germline. This CDR3 region has 14 residues. J was trimmed by 2 bases and V by 5 bases; bases with no gene match: 4. The CDR3 spells CASSTWTGQETQYF. The DNA of the CDR3 is TGTGCCAGCAGCACGTGGACAGGGCAAGAGACCCAGTACTTC.

As DNA, the CDR3 is TGTGCCAGCAGTTCGAGGGAGGGCTCCTACGAGCAGTACTTC. Protein product: CASSSREGSYEQYF. This rearrangement joins TRBV27 to TRBJ2-5, with TRBD2 identical over 7 bases. TRBJ2-7 explains the end of the DNA better; the J call may be wrong. The CDR3 has 14 amino acids. Germline lookup yields CDR1 MNHEY and CDR2 SMNVEV (reference sequence).

The chain is built from TRBV19 and TRBJ2-1, with TRBD1 matching over 7 bases. The CDR3 has 15 amino acids. Per the germline V gene, CDR1 is LNHDA and CDR2 is SQIVND (reference sequence). After removal of 5 bases from V and 2 bases from J, the junction contained 6 bases not matched to a gene. The CDR3 reads CASSPKGTAYNEQFF. DNA of the CDR3: TGTGCCAGTAGTCCGAAGGGGACAGCCTACAATGAGCAGTTCTTC.